This TCR beta chain emerged from a study of blood T cell repertoires in COVID-19. Germline V lookup: CDR1 SGDLS, CDR2 YYNGEE. The CDR3 has 16 amino acids. With 4 bases clipped from V and 5 bases from J, the junction kept 11 bases outside the gene matches. Only in-frame clones appear in the TCRdb table, and some are missing; sequencing was by immunoSEQ multiplex PCR. The sample has a few hundred thousand clones; around 89% are singletons. Individuals aged roughly 18 to 100 years were recruited from roughly 22 US areas. Two negative PCRs, clearance, or symptom resolution were required of recovered Cohort 3 donors.

This sequence originates from a man aged 18 to 29 who had recovered from COVID-19. Sequencing was carried out using PBMCs or T cells enriched from blood (not recorded which). The rearrangement joins TRBV9 to TRBJ2-1, with 8 bases identical to TRBD2. This CDR3 reads CASSYSAGVGDNEQFF. CDR3 nucleotide sequence: TGTGCCAGCAGCTATTCAGCGGGAGTTGGGGACAATGAGCAGTTCTTC.